This T cell receptor beta chain came from a study of shared clonotypes between healthy human individuals. This CDR3 is built from 16 residues. Unmatched junction bases numbered 8, after V lost 2 bases and J lost 2 bases. Some clones are missing from TCRdb's copy, which holds only in-frame ones; the method was immunoSEQ multiplex PCR. This repertoire shows fewer than 850,000 clones, 72% found once; its top ten account for 1.8%. Overall study results and limits: Estimated richness was generally greater in naive than memory subsets.

Of note for this clone: The target antigen is unknown.

The specimen was memory CD4+ T cells sorted from blood. Stated subset: CD45RA-negative fraction. The clonotype originates from a woman under 40 in good health. The V gene is TRBV23-1, the J gene TRBJ2-7; 8 nucleotides align to TRBD1. TRBV23-1 is recorded as an ORF, its role being uncertain. The DNA for the CDR3 is TGCGCCAGCAGTCAAACGACCGGGACAGGTCCCTACGAGCAGTACTTC. Translated, it gives CASSQTTGTGPYEQYF.